This T cell receptor beta chain was found in a study of cytomegalovirus exposure and HLA in healthy donors. Study-level points and caveats: In terms of immune exposure information, only CMV serostatus was available. The classifier reportedly diagnosed cytomegalovirus status with high specificity and sensitivity.

Germline CDR1 reads MNHNS; CDR2 reads SASEGT. This CDR3 has 13 amino acids. Unmatched junction bases numbered 4, after V lost 6 bases and J lost 5 bases. With regard to this clone: The antigen remains undetermined.

PCR amplification relied on 60 Vbeta primers (plus 13 Jbeta primers). Profiling relied on immunoSEQ multiplex PCR, and the TCRdb table lists in-frame clones only, not all of them. The data show roughly 110,000 clones, with around 82% seen just once and 5.4% held by the top ten. It was healthy bone marrow donors who served as donors. Likely unrecorded immune exposures existed in these nominally healthy donors. This chain connects TRBV6-1 to TRBJ1-1; TRBD1 matches at 9 bases. The sample was PBMCs. This TCR derives from a woman aged 25-40 years in good health and CMV-seropositive. The CDR3 spells CASRVGQGTEAFF. Here the CDR3 DNA reads TGTGCCAGCAGGGTGGGACAGGGAACTGAAGCTTTCTTT.